The present entry profiles one T cell receptor beta chain with its context. Its antigen remains unknown. What was amplified from RNA transcripts were TCR beta CDR3 regions. With the HTBI primer set, the TCR CDR3 went through a first round of RT-PCR. TCRdb re-derived calls from the multiplex PCR reads in MiXCR, one entry per CDR3 protein. This table holds 400,000 to 550,000 distinct CDR3 sequences, about 15% found once. An absence of ophthalmopathy progression within 18 months meant stable Graves' hyperthyroidism. This specimen belongs to a study of T cells in Graves' hyperthyroidism and ophthalmopathy. Study details: Before treatment of any kind, peripheral blood was taken at initial diagnosis. Points from the study as a whole: Ophthalmopathy and stable hyperthyroidism were told apart by a 13 V-J model. Model output signaled ophthalmopathy a median around 5.9 months ahead of onset.

Germline lookup yields CDR1 DFQATT and CDR2 SNEGSKA (reference sequence). CDR3 size: 12 residues. Trimming pared 6 bases from V and 8 bases from J, leaving 16 bases between. Sample: blood. The clonotype was recovered from a woman aged 18 to 35 with Graves' hyperthyroidism. This chain links TRBV20-1 with TRBJ1-2; D unresolved. CDR3 bases: TGCAGTGCCCGCAGAGACCGCGGAGGCTACACCTTC. It codes for CSARRDRGGYTF.